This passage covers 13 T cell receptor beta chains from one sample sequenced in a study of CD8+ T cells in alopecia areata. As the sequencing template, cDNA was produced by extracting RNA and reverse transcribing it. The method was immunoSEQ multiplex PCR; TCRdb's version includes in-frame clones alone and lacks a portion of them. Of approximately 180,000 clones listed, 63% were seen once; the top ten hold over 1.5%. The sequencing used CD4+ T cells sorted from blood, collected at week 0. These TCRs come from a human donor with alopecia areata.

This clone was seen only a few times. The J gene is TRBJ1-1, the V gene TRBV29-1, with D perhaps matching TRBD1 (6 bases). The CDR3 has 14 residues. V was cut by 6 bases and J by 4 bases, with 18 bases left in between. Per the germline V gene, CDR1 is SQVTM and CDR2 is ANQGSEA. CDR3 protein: CSVGWGADITEAFF. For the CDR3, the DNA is TGCAGCGTCGGATGGGGGGCGGATATCACTGAAGCTTTCTTT.

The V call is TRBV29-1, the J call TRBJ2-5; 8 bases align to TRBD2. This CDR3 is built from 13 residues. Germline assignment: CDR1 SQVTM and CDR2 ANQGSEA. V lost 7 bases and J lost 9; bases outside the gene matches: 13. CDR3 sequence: CSAPGLGGRAQYF. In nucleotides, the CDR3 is TGCAGCGCCCCGGGACTAGGGGGAAGGGCCCAGTACTTC.

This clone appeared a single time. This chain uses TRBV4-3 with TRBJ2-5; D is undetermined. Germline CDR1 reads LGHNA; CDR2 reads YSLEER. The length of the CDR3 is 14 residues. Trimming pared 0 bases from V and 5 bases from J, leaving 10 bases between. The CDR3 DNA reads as TGCGCCAGCAGCCAAGAGTCCAGTGGGGAGACCCAGTACTTC. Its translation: CASSQESSGETQYF.

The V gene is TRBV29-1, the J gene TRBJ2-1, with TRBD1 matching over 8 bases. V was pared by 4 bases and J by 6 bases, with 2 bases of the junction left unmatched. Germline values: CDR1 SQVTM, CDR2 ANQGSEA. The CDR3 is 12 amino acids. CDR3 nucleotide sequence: TGCAGCGTTGGACAGGGGCGCAATGAGCAGTTCTTC. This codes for CSVGQGRNEQFF.

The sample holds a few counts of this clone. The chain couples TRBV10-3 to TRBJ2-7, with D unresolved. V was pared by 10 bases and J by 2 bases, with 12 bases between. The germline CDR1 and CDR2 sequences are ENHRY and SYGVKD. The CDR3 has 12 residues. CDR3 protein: CAKYRKAYEQYF. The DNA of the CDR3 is TGTGCCAAGTATCGGAAGGCCTACGAGCAGTACTTC.

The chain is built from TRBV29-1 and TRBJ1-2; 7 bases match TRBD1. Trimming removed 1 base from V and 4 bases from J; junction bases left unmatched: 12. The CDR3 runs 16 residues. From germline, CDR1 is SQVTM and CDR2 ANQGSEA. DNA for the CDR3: TGCAGCGTTGAAGTCGTCCTGCTCGGACAGGTCTATGGCTACACCTTC. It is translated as CSVEVVLLGQVYGYTF.

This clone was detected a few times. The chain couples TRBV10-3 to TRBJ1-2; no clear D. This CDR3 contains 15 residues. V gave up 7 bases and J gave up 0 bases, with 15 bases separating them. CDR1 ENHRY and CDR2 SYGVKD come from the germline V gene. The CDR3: CAIMNADVPNYGYTF. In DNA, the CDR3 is TGTGCCATCATGAACGCGGACGTGCCTAACTATGGCTACACCTTC.

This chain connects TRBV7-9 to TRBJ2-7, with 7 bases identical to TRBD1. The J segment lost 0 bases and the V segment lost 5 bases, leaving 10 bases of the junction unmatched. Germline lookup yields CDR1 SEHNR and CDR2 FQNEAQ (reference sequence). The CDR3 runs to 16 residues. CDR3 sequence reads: CASSHHTDRSSYEQYF. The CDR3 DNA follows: TGTGCCAGCAGCCATCATACGGACAGGAGCTCCTACGAGCAGTACTTC. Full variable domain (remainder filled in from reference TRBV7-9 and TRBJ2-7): DTGVSQNPRHKITKRGQNVTFRCDPISEHNRLYWYRQTLGQGPEFLTYFQNEAQLEKSRLLSDRFSAERPKGSFSTLEIQRTEQGDSAMYLCASSHHTDRSSYEQYFGPGTRLTVT.

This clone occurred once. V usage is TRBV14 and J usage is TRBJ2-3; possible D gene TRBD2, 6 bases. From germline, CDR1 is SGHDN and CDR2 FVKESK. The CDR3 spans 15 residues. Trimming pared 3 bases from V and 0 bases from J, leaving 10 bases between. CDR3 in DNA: TGTGCCAGCAGCCAGGGGACTTCTAGCACAGATACGCAGTATTTT. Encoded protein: CASSQGTSSTDTQYF.

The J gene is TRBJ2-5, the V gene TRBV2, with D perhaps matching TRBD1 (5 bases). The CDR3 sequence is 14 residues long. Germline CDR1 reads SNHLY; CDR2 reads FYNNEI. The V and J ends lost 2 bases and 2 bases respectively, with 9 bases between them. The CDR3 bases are TGTGCCAGCAGTGAAACAGGCTTTCAAGAGACCCAGTACTTC. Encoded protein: CASSETGFQETQYF.

This CDR3 is CASRAGVAGGDEQYF. The CDR3 nucleotides are TGCGCCAGCAGGGCTGGTGTAGCGGGGGGCGACGAGCAGTACTTC. This rearrangement joins TRBV5-1 to TRBJ2-7; 10 bases match TRBD2. The V segment lost 5 bases and the J segment 5 bases; nucleotides outside the gene matches: 10. Per germline, CDR1 SGHRS and CDR2 YFSETQ. The CDR3 contains 15 residues.

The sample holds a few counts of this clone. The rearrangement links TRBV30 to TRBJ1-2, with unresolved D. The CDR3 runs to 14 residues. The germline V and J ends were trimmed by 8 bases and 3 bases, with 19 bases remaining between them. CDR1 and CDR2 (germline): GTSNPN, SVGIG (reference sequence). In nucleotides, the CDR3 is TGTGCCGGACGCCTCCCGGGAGAAGACTATGGCTACACCTTC. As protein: CAGRLPGEDYGYTF. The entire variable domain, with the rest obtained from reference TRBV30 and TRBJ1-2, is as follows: SQTIHQWPATLVQPVGSPLSLECTVEGTSNPNLYWYRQAAGRGLQLLFYSVGIGQISSEVPQNLSASRPQDRQFILSSKKLLLSDSGFYLCAGRLPGEDYGYTFGSGTRLTVV.

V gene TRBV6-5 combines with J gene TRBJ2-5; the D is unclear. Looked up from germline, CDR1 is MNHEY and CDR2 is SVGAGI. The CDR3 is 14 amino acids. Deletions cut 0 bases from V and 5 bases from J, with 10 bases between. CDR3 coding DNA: TGTGCCAGCAGTTACTCGAGTTTTACCGAGACCCAGTACTTC. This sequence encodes CASSYSSFTETQYF.